Included here is one T cell receptor beta chain sequence, with context. It lacks a known antigen. Base qualities are not recorded, but no much larger clone differs from it by a single base. Donors were healthy HIV-negative adults with no recently reported acute infections or vaccinations. Only Caucasian adults living in Nashville, Tennessee, USA were represented among the donors. For unsorted samples, some 100 million PBMCs were counted and genomic DNA was extracted with the QIAamp DNA Blood Mini kit. After blood collection by leukapheresis, PBMCs were isolated using Ficoll-Histopaque density gradient centrifugation and then cryopreserved in the vapor phase of liquid nitrogen. Based on the germline V gene, the CDR1 and CDR2 sequences are SQVTM and ANQGSEA. A distance of 14 bases separates the germline ends of V and J, which lose 6 bases and 3 bases respectively. The CDR3 holds 14 amino acids from the cysteine to the phenylalanine. The read is trimmed to its CDR3 DNA, 42 bases read in frame from base 1.

This entry belongs to a study of shared clonotypes between healthy human individuals (dated by TCRdb to between 2020 and 2021). Background for the entire study: A few men and a couple of women, aged 18 to 49 years, made up the cohort. The study deeply sequenced blood TCR repertoires of about 5 healthy adults to estimate repertoire size and the extent of clonotype sharing between individuals. To increase sequencing depth and limit assay-specific biases, TCR repertoire library preparation and sequencing were carried out by different laboratories using diverse techniques. Per donor, leukapheresis produced somewhere between about 0.94 and 8.9 billion PBMCs. General conclusions and limits of the study: The small number of donors limited the genetic and exposure-history diversity represented. Pairwise subsampling indicated that sequencing depth was expected to affect the degree of clonotype sharing among donors. Sampling was restricted to blood, and TCR repertoires in tissues likely differ from the TCR repertoires found in blood.

Using the deep immunoSEQ assay, multiplex PCR amplified TCR CDR3 regions from genomic DNA. Genomic DNA extracted from each cell subset was distributed evenly over all wells of several immunoSEQ 96-well plates, and each plate served as one replicate. For unsorted PBMC, 250 to 350 ng of genomic DNA, equivalent to approximately 30,000 T cell genomes, went into each replicate PCR. Genomic DNA from unsorted PBMC was sequenced over ten immunoSEQ deep assay plates. Purified libraries were measured with a Qubit 3.0 fluorometer, size-checked on a Bioanalyzer 2100, and measured again with the KAPA Library Quantification kit. A separate single-read 150-cycle Illumina NextSeq 550 flow cell was used to sequence each immunoSEQ 96-well plate. In the authors' own workflow: Because the immunoSEQ output included only junctional sequences and no quality scores, the filtering could not be the same as the filtering used for full-length reads. Sequences were annotated with PyIR, a Python wrapper for IgBLAST v1.9, using IMGT germline references to assign V/J genes and CDR3. Reads were filtered out if the reads had weak V/J assignments (E-value above 1e-6), no CDR3, stop codons, out-of-frame junctions, or ambiguous translated residues. A V3J clonotype was defined by an identical inferred V gene, J gene, and CDR3 amino acid sequence. Percentage overlap between repertoires was calculated by dividing the number of shared unique clonotypes by the size of the smaller repertoire. RTK rarefaction, the Chao1 estimator, and Recon v2.1 estimates of unobserved clonotypes were used to assess repertoire richness. TCRdb re-hosts the immuneACCESS table, in-frame sequences only. Its copies lack some clones; in the studies checked, an unresolved V gene accounts for under half of them, and the cause for the rest is not known. V and J calls plus clone size are reproduced from that table; the DNA served to infer D and trimming. Present in this sample are about 480,000 clones, roughly 78% of which were seen just once. The top ten clonotypes cover around 13% of the sample.

Sequencing was done on a sample of PBMCs. The clonotype comes from a woman aged 35 to 49 in good health. Some clones in this sample may be carry-over from other donors' samples. The rearrangement combines TRBV29-1 with TRBJ2-2; TRBD1 could be the D gene, as 5 bases match. The DNA sequence reads TGCAGCGTATCGTGGGGCGGCTACACCGGGGAGCTGTTTTTT. Its coded protein is CSVSWGGYTGELFF.